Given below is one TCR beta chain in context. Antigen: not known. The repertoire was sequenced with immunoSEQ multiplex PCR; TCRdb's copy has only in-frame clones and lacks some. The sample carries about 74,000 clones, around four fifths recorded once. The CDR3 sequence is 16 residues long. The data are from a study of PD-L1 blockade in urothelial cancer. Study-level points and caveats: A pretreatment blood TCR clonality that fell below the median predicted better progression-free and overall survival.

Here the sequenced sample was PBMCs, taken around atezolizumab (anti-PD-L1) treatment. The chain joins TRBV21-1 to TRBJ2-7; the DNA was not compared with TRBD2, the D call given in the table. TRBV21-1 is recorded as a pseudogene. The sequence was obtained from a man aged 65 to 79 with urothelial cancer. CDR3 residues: CASSKEERREGFGWYF. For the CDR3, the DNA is TGTGCCAGCAGCAAAGAGGAACGGCGGGAGGGCTTTGGGTGGTACTTC.